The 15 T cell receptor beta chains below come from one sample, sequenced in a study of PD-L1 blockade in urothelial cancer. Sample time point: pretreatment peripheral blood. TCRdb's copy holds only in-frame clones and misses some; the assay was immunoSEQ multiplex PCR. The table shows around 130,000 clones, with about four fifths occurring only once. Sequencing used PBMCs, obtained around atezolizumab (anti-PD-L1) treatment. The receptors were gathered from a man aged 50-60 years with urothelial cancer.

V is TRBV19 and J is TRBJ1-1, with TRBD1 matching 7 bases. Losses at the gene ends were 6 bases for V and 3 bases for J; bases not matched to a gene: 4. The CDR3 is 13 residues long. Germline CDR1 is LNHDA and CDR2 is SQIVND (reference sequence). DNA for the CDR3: TGTGCCAGTAGGAAAACAGGGGACACTGAAGCTTTCTTT. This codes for CASRKTGDTEAFF.

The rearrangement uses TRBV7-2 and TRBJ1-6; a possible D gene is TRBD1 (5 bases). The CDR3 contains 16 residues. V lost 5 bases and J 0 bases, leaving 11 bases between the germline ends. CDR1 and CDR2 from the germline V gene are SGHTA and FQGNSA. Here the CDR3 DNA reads TGTGCCAGCAGCGAAGACAGAAGCTCCTATAATTCACCCCTCCACTTT. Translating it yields CASSEDRSSYNSPLHF.

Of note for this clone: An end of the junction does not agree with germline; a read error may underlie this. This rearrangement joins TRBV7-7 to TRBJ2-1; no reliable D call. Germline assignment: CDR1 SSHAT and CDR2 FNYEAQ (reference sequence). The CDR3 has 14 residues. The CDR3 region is CASSLVSGYNEQFF. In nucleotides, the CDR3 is TGTGCTAGCAGCTTAGTTTCCGGGTACAATGAGCAGTTCTTC.

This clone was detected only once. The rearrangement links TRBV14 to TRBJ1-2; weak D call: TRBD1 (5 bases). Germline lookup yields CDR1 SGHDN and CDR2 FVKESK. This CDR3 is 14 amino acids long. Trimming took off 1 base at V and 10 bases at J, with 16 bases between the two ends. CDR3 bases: TGTGCCAGCAGCCAAGTTTCGGGTAGGGGTGACTACACCTTC. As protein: CASSQVSGRGDYTF.

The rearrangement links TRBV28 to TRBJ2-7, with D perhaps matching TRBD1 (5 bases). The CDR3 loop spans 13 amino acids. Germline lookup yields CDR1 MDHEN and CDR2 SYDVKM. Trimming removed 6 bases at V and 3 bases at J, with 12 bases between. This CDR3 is CASRGPGIYEQYF. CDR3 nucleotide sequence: TGTGCCAGCAGGGGGCCGGGTATCTACGAGCAGTACTTC.

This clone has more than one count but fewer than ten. CDR3 in amino acids: CASSLVGGDRAWFRPEAFF. In nucleotides, the CDR3 is TGTGCCAGCAGCTTGGTGGGGGGGGACAGGGCCTGGTTTCGTCCTGAAGCTTTCTTT. The chain uses TRBV5-6 and TRBJ1-1, with 9 nucleotides matching TRBD1. The CDR3 length is 19 residues. V gave up 0 bases and J gave up 6 bases; unmatched junction bases: 18. Germline V gene data show CDR1 as SGHDT and CDR2 as YYEEEE.

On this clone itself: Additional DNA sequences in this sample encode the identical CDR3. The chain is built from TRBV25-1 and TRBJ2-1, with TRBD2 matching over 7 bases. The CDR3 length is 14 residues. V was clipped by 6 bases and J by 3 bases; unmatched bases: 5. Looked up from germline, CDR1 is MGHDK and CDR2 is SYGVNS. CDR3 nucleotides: TGTGCCAGCAGAACTGGACTAGGCTACAATGAGCAGTTCTTC. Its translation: CASRTGLGYNEQFF.

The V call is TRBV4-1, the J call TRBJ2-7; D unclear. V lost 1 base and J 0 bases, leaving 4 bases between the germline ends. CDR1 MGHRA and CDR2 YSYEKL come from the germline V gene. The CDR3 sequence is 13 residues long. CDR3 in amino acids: CASSQGSSYEQYF. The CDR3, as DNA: TGCGCCAGCAGCCAAGGTAGCTCCTACGAGCAGTACTTC.

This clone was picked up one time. Written as DNA, the CDR3 is TGTGCCAGCTCACCGCCCGGGGAACGCACTGAAGCTTTCTTT. Amino acid sequence: CASSPPGERTEAFF. V usage is TRBV18 and J usage is TRBJ1-1; no firm D call. CDR1 is KGHSH, CDR2 LQKENI, per germline. V lost 3 bases and J 4 bases, leaving 12 bases between the germline ends. The CDR3 is made up of 14 amino acids.

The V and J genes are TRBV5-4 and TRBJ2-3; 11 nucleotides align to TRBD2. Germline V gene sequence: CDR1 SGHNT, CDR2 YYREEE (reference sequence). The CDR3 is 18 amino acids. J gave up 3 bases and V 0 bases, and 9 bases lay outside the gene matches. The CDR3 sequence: CASSLAWTSGQGTDTQYF. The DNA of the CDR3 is TGTGCCAGCAGCTTGGCCTGGACTAGCGGGCAGGGGACAGATACGCAGTATTTT.

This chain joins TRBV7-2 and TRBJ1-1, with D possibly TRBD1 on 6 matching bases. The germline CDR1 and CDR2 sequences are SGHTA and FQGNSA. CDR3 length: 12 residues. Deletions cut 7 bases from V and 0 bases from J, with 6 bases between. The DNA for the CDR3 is TGTGCCAGCAACAGGGTGAACACTGAAGCTTTCTTT. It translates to CASNRVNTEAFF.

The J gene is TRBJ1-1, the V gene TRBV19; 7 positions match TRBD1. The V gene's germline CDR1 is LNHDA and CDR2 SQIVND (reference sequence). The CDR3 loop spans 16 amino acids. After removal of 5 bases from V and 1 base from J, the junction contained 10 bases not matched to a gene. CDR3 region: CASSPRDSKENTEAFF. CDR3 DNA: TGTGCCAGTAGTCCCCGGGACAGTAAAGAGAACACTGAAGCTTTCTTT. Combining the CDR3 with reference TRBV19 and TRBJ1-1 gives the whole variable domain DGGITQSPKYLFRKEGQNVTLSCEQNLNHDAMYWYRQDPGQGLRLIYYSQIVNDFQKGDIAEGYSVSREKKESFPLTVTSAQKNPTAFYLCASSPRDSKENTEAFFGQGTRLTVV.

CDR3 bases: TGTGCCACCGTCCGGACAGGGGTGGACAATGAGCAGTTCTTC. This sequence encodes CATVRTGVDNEQFF. This sequence joins TRBV19 and TRBJ2-1; 9 bases are shared with TRBD1. This CDR3 has 14 residues. The junction had 9 bases not matched to a gene; V was cut back by 10 bases and J by 5 bases. Germline V gene data show CDR1 as LNHDA and CDR2 as SQIVND (reference sequence). Full variable domain (rest looked up from reference TRBV19 and TRBJ2-1): DGGITQSPKYLFRKEGQNVTLSCEQNLNHDAMYWYRQDPGQGLRLIYYSQIVNDFQKGDIAEGYSVSREKKESFPLTVTSAQKNPTAFYLCATVRTGVDNEQFFGPGTRLTVL.

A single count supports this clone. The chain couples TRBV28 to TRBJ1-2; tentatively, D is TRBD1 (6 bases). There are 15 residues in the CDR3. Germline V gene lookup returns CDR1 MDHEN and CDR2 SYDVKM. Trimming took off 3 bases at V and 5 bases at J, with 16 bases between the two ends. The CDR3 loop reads CASSFTPGHIYGYTF. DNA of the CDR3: TGTGCCAGCAGTTTCACGCCGGGACATATTTATGGCTACACCTTC.

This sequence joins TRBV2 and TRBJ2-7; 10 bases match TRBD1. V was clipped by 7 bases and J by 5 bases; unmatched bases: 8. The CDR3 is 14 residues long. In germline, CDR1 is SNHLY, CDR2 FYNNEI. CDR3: CASKTGQGNNEQYF. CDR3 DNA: TGTGCCAGCAAAACGGGACAGGGGAACAACGAGCAGTACTTC.